The 26 T cell receptor beta chains presented below share a single source sample, sequenced in a study of blood T cell repertoires in COVID-19. This table comes from immunoSEQ multiplex PCR, and its TCRdb copy is limited to in-frame clones, with some not included. Of around 260,000 clones in the sample, less than 90% were seen once. The source material was peripheral blood. These receptor sequences come from a man between 60 and 75 years old with acute or convalescent COVID-19.

This sequence joins TRBV13 and TRBJ2-3; D not certain. The CDR3 loop spans 14 amino acids. Per germline, CDR1 PRHDT and CDR2 FYEKMQ (reference sequence). V lost 0 bases and J lost 4, with 8 bases in between. The CDR3 DNA reads TGTGCCAGCAGCTTAGGGGCCCGTTCAGATACGCAGTATTTT. It codes for CASSLGARSDTQYF.

This chain connects TRBV5-1 to TRBJ1-1; a weak D match, TRBD1 (5 bases). The CDR3 contains 14 residues. Trimming removed 4 bases from V and 4 bases from J, with 14 bases in between. Germline CDR1 is SGHRS and CDR2 is YFSETQ. CDR3 loop: CASSATVLLTEAFF. DNA of the CDR3: TGCGCCAGCAGCGCGACAGTACTTCTCACTGAAGCTTTCTTT.

For the CDR3, the DNA is TGTGCCAGCAGCAAAGCGTTTACTAGCGGGGGGGGCACAGATACGCAGTATTTT. Translated, it gives CASSKAFTSGGGTDTQYF. This chain links TRBV21-1 with TRBJ2-3; the tabulated D call, TRBD2, remains unverified against the DNA. TRBV21-1 is assigned pseudogene status. This CDR3 spans 18 amino acids.

The CDR3: CASRLTTSGSNEQFF. The CDR3 DNA follows: TGTGCCAGCAGACTGACGACTAGCGGTAGTAATGAGCAGTTCTTC. The chain joins TRBV6-5 to TRBJ2-1; 9 nucleotides agree with TRBD2. The V and J ends lost 6 bases and 7 bases, in that order; junction bases with no gene match: 10. The germline CDR1 and CDR2 sequences are MNHEY and SVGAGI. There are 15 residues in the CDR3.

The genes are TRBV9 and TRBJ1-2; no clear D. Deletions cut 3 bases from V and 10 bases from J, with 13 bases between. Germline CDR1 SGDLS, CDR2 YYNGEE. The CDR3 runs to 12 residues. The CDR3 sequence is CASSDPPSVYTF. The CDR3 DNA reads as TGTGCCAGCAGCGACCCCCCGAGTGTCTACACCTTC.

The V gene is TRBV18, the J gene TRBJ1-2, with D unresolved. CDR1 is KGHSH, CDR2 LQKENI, per germline. V gave up 3 bases and J gave up 8 bases, with 25 bases separating them. The CDR3 is made up of 17 amino acids. CDR3 amino acids: CASSPNTRAGIEEGYTF. The CDR3 coding sequence is TGTGCCAGCTCACCGAACACCCGCGCAGGAATAGAAGAGGGCTACACCTTC.

This chain joins TRBV19 and TRBJ2-1; TRBD1 aligns across 9 bases. The CDR3 totals 15 residues. V lost 0 bases and J lost 4; bases outside the gene matches: 1. Germline V lookup: CDR1 LNHDA, CDR2 SQIVND (reference sequence). CDR3 sequence reads: CASSIDGTGYNEQFF. CDR3 sequence (DNA): TGTGCCAGTAGTATAGACGGGACAGGGTACAATGAGCAGTTCTTC.

This clone was counted at least ten times. The gene calls are TRBV24-1 and TRBJ2-2; D might be TRBD2 (6 bases). V was pared by 2 bases and J by 4 bases, with 10 bases between. The CDR3 length is 15 residues. The germline V gene encodes CDR1 KGHDR and CDR2 SFDVKD. The CDR3 protein is CATSDSWTITGELFF. The CDR3 DNA sequence: TGTGCCACCAGTGATTCCTGGACTATCACCGGGGAGCTGTTTTTT.

The chain employs TRBV24-1 and TRBJ2-1, with a possible D match to TRBD1 (6 bases). This CDR3 region has 15 residues. CDR1 is KGHDR and CDR2 is SFDVKD in the germline V gene. Trimming removed 6 bases from V and 0 bases from J, with 11 bases in between. The CDR3, as DNA: TGTGCCACCAGTAGAACAGGGAGCTCCTACAATGAGCAGTTCTTC. Encoded protein: CATSRTGSSYNEQFF.

CDR3 in amino acids: CASSQGLAGEAYEQYF. CDR3 in DNA: TGTGCCAGCAGCCAAGGACTAGCGGGAGAGGCTTACGAGCAGTACTTC. The chain couples TRBV4-2 to TRBJ2-7, with 12 nucleotides matching TRBD2. CDR1 and CDR2 (germline): LGHNA, YNFKEQ. V trimming: 1 base; J trimming: 4 bases; junction bases outside the gene matches: 5. There are 16 residues in the CDR3.

This clone was seen more than once but under ten times. The chain couples TRBV6-1 to TRBJ1-5, with D tentatively TRBD1 (6 bases). Trimming stripped 7 bases from V and 0 bases from J, with 16 bases between. The CDR3 is 16 amino acids. CDR1 is MNHNS and CDR2 is SASEGT in the germline V gene. The CDR3 bases are TGTGCCAGCATTGACGACAGGCGATATAGCAATCAGCCCCAGCATTTT. Translation: CASIDDRRYSNQPQHF.

V is TRBV28 and J is TRBJ1-6; TRBD1 might be the D (5 bases). V was cut by 4 bases and J by 4 bases, with 17 bases left in between. Germline V lookup: CDR1 MDHEN, CDR2 SYDVKM. The CDR3 covers 17 residues. CDR3 sequence: CASSSKGAGFYNSPLHF. The CDR3 DNA reads TGTGCCAGCAGTTCAAAAGGGGCAGGGTTTTATAATTCACCCCTCCACTTT.

This sequence joins TRBV11-2 and TRBJ2-1; 12 bases match TRBD2. The germline gives CDR1 SGHAT, CDR2 FQNNGV. This CDR3 is built from 15 residues. V was pared by 3 bases and J by 12 bases, with 9 bases of the junction left unmatched. The CDR3 DNA reads as TGTGCCAGCAGCTTCACGTCTAGCGGGGGGGCACGGCAGTTCTTC. This sequence encodes CASSFTSSGGARQFF.

This clone was observed a single time. J is TRBJ2-2 and V is TRBV7-9; 8 nucleotides line up with TRBD2. J was trimmed by 3 bases and V by 2 bases; bases with no gene match: 5. Germline loops: CDR1 SEHNR, CDR2 FQNEAQ (reference sequence). The CDR3 has 16 amino acids. CDR3 bases: TGTGCCAGCAGCTTAAGAAGCGGGAGTGACACCGGGGAGCTGTTTTTT. It yields the protein CASSLRSGSDTGELFF.

CDR3 nucleotides: TGTGCCAGCGGCGGGACTTTAGGGGGCGCCGCCGGCTACACCTTC. Amino acids: CASGGTLGGAAGYTF. The J gene is TRBJ1-2, the V gene TRBV2, with TRBD1 matching 7 bases. CDR1 and CDR2 (germline): SNHLY, FYNNEI. There are 15 residues in the CDR3. Losses at the gene ends were 8 bases for V and 8 bases for J; bases not matched to a gene: 17.

The chain couples TRBV5-1 to TRBJ2-5; unclear D gene. The CDR3 sequence is 11 residues long. Between the trimmed V and J ends, which lost 4 bases and 2 bases, there was a span of 3 bases. The germline V gene has CDR1 SGHRS and CDR2 YFSETQ. CDR3 loop: CASSHQETQYF. In DNA, the CDR3 is TGCGCCAGCAGCCATCAAGAGACCCAGTACTTC.

This chain joins TRBV16 and TRBJ2-2; 7 bases agree with TRBD1. CDR1 KGHSY and CDR2 FQNENV come from the germline V gene. The trim removed 4 bases at V and 1 base at J, leaving 3 bases unmatched. The CDR3 totals 15 residues. This chain's CDR3 is CASSRDRVNTGELFF. The CDR3 nucleotides are TGTGCCAGCAGCCGTGACAGGGTGAACACCGGGGAGCTGTTTTTT.

The chain has TRBV6-5 and TRBJ2-5; 9 bases match TRBD2. The CDR3 is made up of 14 amino acids. Germline V gene lookup returns CDR1 MNHEY and CDR2 SVGAGI. Trimming took 6 bases from V and 5 from J; bases not matched to a gene: 7. CDR3 sequence (DNA): TGTGCCAGCAGGCCGGGACTAGCCGGGGAGACCCAGTACTTC. It yields the protein CASRPGLAGETQYF.

This clone was counted once. The chain has TRBV25-1 and TRBJ2-3; 14 bases are a match to TRBD2. Germline assignment: CDR1 MGHDK and CDR2 SYGVNS. After removal of 3 bases from V and 7 bases from J, the junction contained 9 bases not matched to a gene. The CDR3 is made up of 17 amino acids. CDR3 loop: CASSDRLAGGGLYTQYF. The CDR3, as DNA: TGTGCCAGCAGTGACCGACTAGCGGGAGGGGGGTTATATACGCAGTATTTT. Variable domain in full (rest from reference TRBV25-1 and TRBJ2-3): EADIYQTPRYLVIGTGKKITLECSQTMGHDKMYWYQQDPGMELHLIHYSYGVNSTEKGDLSSESTVSRIRTEHFPLTLESARPSHTSQYLCASSDRLAGGGLYTQYFGPGTRLTVL.

V usage is TRBV6-5 and J usage is TRBJ2-1; D gene ambiguous. The CDR3 runs to 13 residues. V was shortened by 4 bases and J by 5 bases, with 9 bases between the two germline ends. Germline assignment: CDR1 MNHEY and CDR2 SVGAGI. This CDR3 is CASSLSTNNEQFF. Here the CDR3 DNA reads TGTGCCAGCAGTTTGAGTACCAACAATGAGCAGTTCTTC.

V is TRBV21-1 and J is TRBJ2-7; the table gives TRBD1 as D, unverified against the DNA. TRBV21-1 is shown as a pseudogene. There are 17 residues in the CDR3. The CDR3 here is CASSKNEEPQGYYEQYF. The CDR3 DNA reads as TGTGCCAGCAGCAAAAATGAAGAGCCCCAGGGGTACTACGAGCAGTACTTC.

The chain has TRBV16 and TRBJ2-7, with D perhaps TRBD2 (6 bases). This CDR3 is built from 16 residues. The ends were cut back, 4 bases at V and 3 bases at J, with 19 bases in the middle. CDR1 and CDR2 from the germline V gene are KGHSY and FQNENV. The CDR3 region has the DNA TGTGCCAGCAGCCCCAGTATCGGGGCGGGGAGCTACGAGCAGTACTTC. As protein: CASSPSIGAGSYEQYF. Looking up the rest from reference TRBV16 and TRBJ2-7 gives the full variable domain: GEEVAQTPKHLVRGEGQKAKLYCAPIKGHSYVFWYQQVLKNEFKFLISFQNENVFDETGMPKERFSAKCLPNSPCSLEIQATKLEDSAVYFCASSPSIGAGSYEQYFGPGTRLTVT.

The rearrangement uses TRBV30 and TRBJ1-3, with D tentatively TRBD1 (6 bases). The CDR3 runs 14 residues. The V end lost 3 bases, the J end lost 0 bases, and 9 bases lay between the germline ends. Germline CDR1 reads GTSNPN; CDR2 reads SVGIG (reference sequence). CDR3 region: CAWRTGISGNTIYF. Written as DNA, the CDR3 is TGTGCCTGGAGAACAGGGATCTCTGGAAACACCATATATTTT.

CDR3 residues: CASSSGNTDTQYF. DNA for the CDR3: TGTGCCAGCAGCTCGGGGAACACAGATACGCAGTATTTT. This chain joins TRBV7-3 and TRBJ2-3; D might be TRBD2 (5 bases). Deletions cut 4 bases from V and 2 bases from J, with 7 bases between. The CDR3 consists of 13 residues. Germline V gene sequence: CDR1 SGHTA, CDR2 FQGTGA.

The rearrangement joins TRBV3-1 (or the pseudogene TRBV3-2) to TRBJ2-2; D gene unclear. Germline CDR1 is LGHDT and CDR2 is YNNKEL (reference sequence). The CDR3 runs 12 residues. V was shortened by 5 bases and J by 6 bases, with 7 bases between the two germline ends. CDR3 sequence (DNA): TGTGCCAGCAGCTCCTCCGCCGGGGAGCTGTTTTTT. Translated: CASSSSAGELFF.

The V and J genes are TRBV7-9 and TRBJ2-5, with TRBD1 matching over 7 bases. Germline V gene lookup returns CDR1 SEHNR and CDR2 FQNEAQ (reference sequence). V shed 8 bases and J 1 base; nucleotides not matched to a gene: 4. This CDR3 has 13 amino acids. CDR3 DNA sequence: TGTGCCAGCGGGTGGACAGGCCAAGAGACCCAGTACTTC. Translation: CASGWTGQETQYF.